A selection of T cell receptor beta chains follows, all from one sample in a study of PD-L1 blockade in urothelial cancer. The assay was immunoSEQ multiplex PCR, and TCRdb's table has in-frame clones only and misses some. The sample carries approximately 37,000 clones, around four fifths recorded once. The sequencing here drew on PBMCs, taken around atezolizumab (anti-PD-L1) treatment. These TCRs come from a man aged 55-75 years with urothelial cancer. The CDR3 runs from the conserved cysteine through the conserved F or W. The D gene is left open where the match is weak. Clone size appears in some rows only: once, few, many, or a class for an expanded clone.

CDR3 protein: CASSLRQGSSGNTIYF
CDR3 DNA: TGTGCCAGCAGCTTAAGACAGGGAAGCTCTGGAAACACCATATATTTT
clone size: -
V gene: TRBV11-2
D gene: TRBD1
J gene: TRBJ1-3

CDR3 protein: CASSATSWNEQFF
CDR3 DNA: TGTGCCAGCAGCGCGACTAGCTGGAATGAGCAGTTCTTC
clone size: -
V gene: TRBV5-6
D gene: TRBD2
J gene: TRBJ2-1

CDR3 protein: CASSSAGGSYGYTF
CDR3 DNA: TGTGCCAGCAGTTCAGCAGGGGGCAGCTATGGCTACACCTTC
clone size: -
V gene: TRBV27
D gene: TRBD1
J gene: TRBJ1-2

CDR3 protein: CASSYEQGIQPQHF
CDR3 DNA: TGTGCCAGCAGTTACGAGCAGGGAATCCAGCCCCAGCATTTT
clone size: once
V gene: TRBV6-5
D gene: -
J gene: TRBJ1-5

CDR3 protein: CASSERLSGGFTNIQYF
CDR3 DNA: TGTGCCAGCAGTGAGCGTTTGTCAGGGGGCTTTACGAACATTCAGTACTTC
clone size: -
V gene: TRBV2
D gene: TRBD1
J gene: TRBJ2-4

CDR3 protein: CASSGGTGNQPQHF
CDR3 DNA: TGTGCCAGCAGCGGGGGGACAGGGAATCAGCCCCAGCATTTT
clone size: -
V gene: TRBV6-6
D gene: TRBD1
J gene: TRBJ1-5

CDR3 protein: CASSSLAAETQYF
CDR3 DNA: TGTGCCAGTAGTTCATTAGCAGCGGAGACCCAGTACTTC
clone size: few
V gene: TRBV19
D gene: -
J gene: TRBJ2-5

CDR3 protein: CAISESNIRDTQMHYGYTF
CDR3 DNA: TGTGCCATCAGTGAGTCAAATATAAGGGACACCCAGATGCACTATGGCTACACCTTC
clone size: -
V gene: TRBV10-3
D gene: -
J gene: TRBJ1-2

CDR3 protein: CARRTRAGQGEKLFF
CDR3 DNA: TGTGCCAGGAGGACCCGTGCGGGACAGGGAGAAAAACTGTTTTTT
clone size: -
V gene: TRBV19
D gene: TRBD1
J gene: TRBJ1-4

CDR3 protein: CASSEGQGIYNEQFF
CDR3 DNA: TGTGCCAGCAGCGAGGGACAGGGTATCTACAATGAGCAGTTCTTC
clone size: -
V gene: TRBV9
D gene: TRBD1
J gene: TRBJ2-1

CDR3 protein: CASSSTSSGGLGEQYF
CDR3 DNA: TGCGCCAGCAGCTCGACTTCTAGCGGGGGCCTTGGCGAGCAGTACTTC
clone size: -
V gene: TRBV5-1
D gene: TRBD2
J gene: TRBJ2-7

CDR3 protein: CASTLFTGGPDEQFF
CDR3 DNA: TGCGCCAGCACCCTTTTTACGGGAGGGCCAGATGAGCAGTTCTTC
clone size: -
V gene: TRBV5-1
D gene: TRBD2
J gene: TRBJ2-1

CDR3 protein: CASSWEQASYGYTF
CDR3 DNA: TGTGCCAGCAGCTGGGAGCAGGCTTCCTATGGCTACACCTTC
clone size: -
V gene: TRBV5-5
D gene: -
J gene: TRBJ1-2

CDR3 protein: CASSNSDRPSPEAFF
CDR3 DNA: TGTGCCAGTAGTAATTCGGACAGGCCCTCACCTGAAGCTTTCTTT
clone size: -
V gene: TRBV19
D gene: TRBD1
J gene: TRBJ1-1

CDR3 protein: CASTSWQDKNIQYF
CDR3 DNA: TGTGCCAGTACCTCGTGGCAGGATAAAAACATTCAGTACTTC
clone size: -
V gene: TRBV19
D gene: -
J gene: TRBJ2-4

CDR3 protein: CASSLQGPETQYF
CDR3 DNA: TGTGCCAGCAGCTTGCAGGGGCCAGAGACCCAGTACTTC
clone size: -
V gene: TRBV7-6
D gene: -
J gene: TRBJ2-5

CDR3 protein: CASSQVGQGNYGYTF
CDR3 DNA: TGTGCCAGCAGCCAGGTGGGACAGGGGAACTATGGCTACACCTTC
clone size: -
V gene: TRBV4-2
D gene: TRBD1
J gene: TRBJ1-2

CDR3 protein: CASSTNWGQVGEKLFF
CDR3 DNA: TGTGCCAGCAGCACAAACTGGGGACAGGTTGGGGAAAAACTGTTTTTT
clone size: -
V gene: TRBV11-2
D gene: TRBD1
J gene: TRBJ1-4

CDR3 protein: CASSTPTGNYGYTF
CDR3 DNA: TGTGCCAGCAGTACCCCGACAGGCAACTATGGCTACACCTTC
clone size: few
V gene: TRBV28
D gene: -
J gene: TRBJ1-2

CDR3 protein: CASSEPGTSGETQYF
CDR3 DNA: TGTGCCAGCAGTGAACCCGGGACTAGCGGAGAGACCCAGTACTTC
clone size: -
V gene: TRBV6-1
D gene: TRBD2
J gene: TRBJ2-5

CDR3 protein: CASSLSRTGGYTF
CDR3 DNA: TGTGCCAGCAGTCTCTCACGAACAGGAGGCTACACCTTC
clone size: -
V gene: TRBV28
D gene: -
J gene: TRBJ1-2

CDR3 protein: CASSHQIGGGNTEAFF
CDR3 DNA: TGCGCCAGCAGCCACCAGATAGGGGGGGGGAACACTGAAGCTTTCTTT
clone size: -
V gene: TRBV4-1
D gene: -
J gene: TRBJ1-1

CDR3 protein: CASSVDRGNSYNEQFF
CDR3 DNA: TGTGCCAGCAGCGTAGATCGGGGTAACTCCTACAATGAGCAGTTCTTC
clone size: -
V gene: TRBV9
D gene: -
J gene: TRBJ2-1

CDR3 protein: CASSQAGLTVRGVNYGYTF
CDR3 DNA: TGTGCCAGCAGCCAAGCGGGTCTGACAGTCCGTGGGGTTAACTATGGCTACACCTTC
clone size: -
V gene: TRBV14
D gene: -
J gene: TRBJ1-2

CDR3 protein: CASSLGGIGEQYF
CDR3 DNA: TGTGCCAGCAGCTTAGGCGGGATTGGAGAGCAGTACTTC
clone size: -
V gene: TRBV7-6
D gene: -
J gene: TRBJ2-7

CDR3 protein: CSVGGDRSYEQYF
CDR3 DNA: TGCAGCGTTGGTGGGGACAGGAGCTACGAGCAGTACTTC
clone size: -
V gene: TRBV29-1
D gene: TRBD1
J gene: TRBJ2-7

CDR3 protein: CASSEPRQGGIQYF
CDR3 DNA: TGTGCCAGCAGTGAGCCCCGACAGGGTGGCATTCAGTACTTC
clone size: -
V gene: TRBV25-1
D gene: TRBD1
J gene: TRBJ2-4

CDR3 protein: CASSNGLAGYNEQFF
CDR3 DNA: TGTGCCAGCAGCAACGGACTAGCGGGCTACAATGAGCAGTTCTTC
clone size: -
V gene: TRBV5-4
D gene: TRBD2
J gene: TRBJ2-1

CDR3 protein: CASSLEGGPAYEQYF
CDR3 DNA: TGCGCCAGCAGCTTGGAGGGAGGGCCGGCCTACGAGCAGTACTTC
clone size: -
V gene: TRBV5-1
D gene: TRBD2
J gene: TRBJ2-7

CDR3 protein: CASSSLIISGELFF
CDR3 DNA: TGTGCCAGCAGCTCCCTTATTATATCCGGGGAGCTGTTTTTT
clone size: -
V gene: TRBV11-2
D gene: -
J gene: TRBJ2-2

CDR3 protein: CASQGPGQGSTYEQYF
CDR3 DNA: TGTGCCAGCCAAGGTCCGGGACAGGGTTCTACCTACGAGCAGTACTTC
clone size: -
V gene: TRBV28
D gene: TRBD1
J gene: TRBJ2-7

CDR3 protein: CASEGQKNIQYF
CDR3 DNA: TGTGCCAGCGAGGGACAGAAAAACATTCAGTACTTC
clone size: -
V gene: TRBV11-1
D gene: TRBD1
J gene: TRBJ2-4

CDR3 protein: CASSQDLVAGRTDTQYF
CDR3 DNA: TGCGCCAGCAGCCAAGATCTGGTAGCGGGCCGCACAGATACGCAGTATTTT
clone size: once
V gene: TRBV4-1
D gene: TRBD2
J gene: TRBJ2-3

CDR3 protein: CASSLELSRPLETQYF
CDR3 DNA: TGTGCCAGCAGCTTAGAATTGTCTAGGCCCCTAGAGACCCAGTACTTC
clone size: -
V gene: TRBV7-2
D gene: -
J gene: TRBJ2-5

CDR3 protein: CASSLLADTQYF
CDR3 DNA: TGTGCCAGCAGCTTACTAGCAGATACGCAGTATTTT
clone size: -
V gene: TRBV11-2
D gene: -
J gene: TRBJ2-3

CDR3 protein: CASRDTNQPQHF
CDR3 DNA: TGTGCCAGCCGGGACACCAATCAGCCCCAGCATTTT
clone size: -
V gene: TRBV28
D gene: -
J gene: TRBJ1-5

CDR3 protein: CASSPLGHKGSYEQYF
CDR3 DNA: TGTGCCAGCAGTCCTTTGGGACATAAAGGCTCCTACGAGCAGTACTTC
clone size: -
V gene: TRBV27
D gene: -
J gene: TRBJ2-7

CDR3 protein: CASSQTSGGASEQFF
CDR3 DNA: TGTGCCAGCAGTCAGACTAGCGGGGGGGCCAGTGAGCAGTTCTTC
clone size: -
V gene: TRBV6-6
D gene: TRBD2
J gene: TRBJ2-1

CDR3 protein: CASSSDRGGNSPLHF
CDR3 DNA: TGTGCCAGCAGCTCGGACAGGGGGGGAAATTCACCCCTCCACTTT
clone size: -
V gene: TRBV5-8
D gene: TRBD1
J gene: TRBJ1-6

CDR3 protein: CASSIDDRSEQYF
CDR3 DNA: TGTGCCAGTAGTATAGACGACAGGTCCGAGCAGTACTTC
clone size: -
V gene: TRBV19
D gene: -
J gene: TRBJ2-7

CDR3 protein: CAIRRDSPKDTGELFF
CDR3 DNA: TGTGCCATCAGGAGGGACAGCCCGAAGGACACCGGGGAGCTGTTTTTT
clone size: once
V gene: TRBV10-3
D gene: TRBD1
J gene: TRBJ2-2

CDR3 protein: CASSLTTQGQREKLFF
CDR3 DNA: TGTGCCAGCAGCTTAACTACACAGGGCCAGAGGGAAAAACTGTTTTTT
clone size: -
V gene: TRBV7-9
D gene: -
J gene: TRBJ1-4

CDR3 protein: CASSPFDRGSNQPQHF
CDR3 DNA: TGTGCCAGCAGTCCGTTCGACAGGGGGAGTAATCAGCCCCAGCATTTT
clone size: -
V gene: TRBV27
D gene: TRBD1
J gene: TRBJ1-5

CDR3 protein: CASSLGQGASDTQYF
CDR3 DNA: TGTGCCAGCAGCTTGGGACAGGGGGCCTCAGATACGCAGTATTTT
clone size: -
V gene: TRBV5-6
D gene: TRBD1
J gene: TRBJ2-3

CDR3 protein: CASSPTERVGYTF
CDR3 DNA: TGTGCCAGCAGTCCGACAGAAAGAGTTGGCTACACCTTC
clone size: -
V gene: TRBV28
D gene: -
J gene: TRBJ1-2

CDR3 protein: CASSFSAASGRYNEQFF
CDR3 DNA: TGTGCCAGCAGCTTCAGTGCGGCTAGCGGGAGATACAATGAGCAGTTCTTC
clone size: -
V gene: TRBV11-2
D gene: TRBD2
J gene: TRBJ2-1

CDR3 protein: CASSPAGGPQETQYF
CDR3 DNA: TGTGCCAGCTCACCTGCGGGAGGGCCCCAAGAGACCCAGTACTTC
clone size: -
V gene: TRBV18
D gene: TRBD2
J gene: TRBJ2-5

CDR3 protein: CASSRQGEETQYF
CDR3 DNA: TGCGCCAGCAGCCGACAGGGGGAAGAGACCCAGTACTTC
clone size: -
V gene: TRBV4-3
D gene: TRBD1
J gene: TRBJ2-5

CDR3 protein: CASSRGGGSYNSPLHF
CDR3 DNA: TGTGCCAGCAGCCGAGGGGGCGGATCCTATAATTCACCCCTCCACTTT
clone size: -
V gene: TRBV28
D gene: TRBD1
J gene: TRBJ1-6

CDR3 protein: CASSSWTGGAEETQYF
CDR3 DNA: TGCGCCAGCAGCTCCTGGACAGGGGGCGCCGAAGAGACCCAGTACTTC
clone size: -
V gene: TRBV5-1
D gene: TRBD1
J gene: TRBJ2-5

CDR3 protein: CASSQELAGGPLSGANVLTF
CDR3 DNA: TGTGCCAGCAGCCAAGAGCTAGCGGGAGGTCCCCTCTCTGGGGCCAACGTCCTGACTTTC
clone size: -
V gene: TRBV4-2
D gene: TRBD2
J gene: TRBJ2-6